Listed here are 9 T cell receptor beta chains from one sample, sequenced in a study of OX40 agonist ivuxolimab in advanced cancers. Profiled with immunoSEQ multiplex PCR; TCRdb holds only in-frame clones, not every one. The data hold fewer than 25,000 clones, with roughly 83% observed a single time. The sequences come from CD4+ or CD8+ T cells sorted from blood, collected in a trial of the OX40 agonist ivuxolimab. The receptor source for this set is an adult with an advanced solid tumor such as melanoma, head and neck, liver or kidney cancer.

The genes are TRBV5-1 and TRBJ1-4, with D possibly matching TRBD1 (6 bases). Germline V gene sequence: CDR1 SGHRS, CDR2 YFSETQ. Trimming shortened V by 7 bases and J by 7 bases, and 8 bases separated the two germline ends. This CDR3 is 11 amino acids long. CDR3 loop: CASRGAEKLFF. DNA of the CDR3: TGCGCCAGCCGGGGGGCTGAAAAACTGTTTTTT.

V is TRBV9 and J is TRBJ2-1, with a possible D match to TRBD2 (6 bases). Between the trimmed V and J ends, which lost 4 bases and 7 bases, there was a span of 15 bases. Germline CDR1 SGDLS, CDR2 YYNGEE. The CDR3 length is 14 residues. CDR3 residues: CASSTLGGDNEQFF. The CDR3 nucleotides are TGTGCCAGCAGCACCCTAGGAGGGGATAATGAGCAGTTCTTC.

V is TRBV7-9 and J is TRBJ2-5; D not certain. The CDR3 contains 13 residues. With 2 bases removed from V and 2 bases from J, the gap between germline ends came to 6 bases. From germline, CDR1 is SEHNR and CDR2 FQNEAQ (reference sequence). The chain's CDR3 is CASSLTLQETQYF. DNA of the CDR3: TGTGCCAGCAGCTTAACATTACAAGAGACCCAGTACTTC.

The CDR3 coding sequence is TGTGCCAGCAGCTTAAACCTCGGGATGTGGGAGAACACCGGGGAGCTGTTTTTT. Protein sequence: CASSLNLGMWENTGELFF. The chain joins TRBV7-9 to TRBJ2-2, with a weak D call TRBD2 (5 bases). CDR3 size: 18 residues. Deletions cut 2 bases from V and 1 base from J, with 17 bases between. Germline V gives CDR1 SEHNR, CDR2 FQNEAQ (reference sequence).

This sequence joins TRBV7-8 and TRBJ1-4; no firm D call. CDR1 and CDR2 from the germline V gene are SGHVS and FQNEAQ. The CDR3 has 15 amino acids. Trimming shortened V by 7 bases and J by 0 bases, and 12 bases separated the two germline ends. CDR3 in amino acids: CASTLSAATNEKLFF. The CDR3 DNA follows: TGTGCCAGCACCCTCTCAGCGGCAACTAATGAAAAACTGTTTTTT.

This chain connects TRBV5-6 to TRBJ2-1, with TRBD1 identical over 10 bases. After removal of 3 bases from V and 4 bases from J, the junction contained 7 bases not matched to a gene. Per germline, CDR1 SGHDT and CDR2 YYEEEE. CDR3 size: 16 residues. The CDR3 here is CASSSPGTGDYNEQFF. The CDR3 bases are TGTGCCAGCAGCTCGCCCGGGACAGGGGATTACAATGAGCAGTTCTTC.

This clone showed up just a few times. The V gene is TRBV6-5, the J gene TRBJ2-2, with no clear D. The germline gives CDR1 MNHEY, CDR2 SVGAGI. V was pared by 6 bases and J by 1 base, with 12 bases between. CDR3 length: 15 residues. The CDR3 loop is CASSPVSENTGELFF. In DNA form, the CDR3 reads TGTGCCAGCAGCCCAGTGTCTGAGAACACCGGGGAGCTGTTTTTT.

V gene TRBV5-4 combines with J gene TRBJ1-1; perhaps TRBD1 as D (5 bases). V dropped 2 bases and J dropped 10 bases, with 9 bases sitting between them. Germline V gene data show CDR1 as SGHNT and CDR2 as YYREEE (reference sequence). CDR3 length equals 11 residues. CDR3 loop: CASSFQGRAFF. The CDR3 nucleotides are TGTGCCAGCAGCTTCCAGGGACGAGCTTTCTTT.

The chain employs TRBV15 and TRBJ2-7; D possibly corresponds to TRBD2 (5 bases). V lost 4 bases to trimming and J lost 2 bases, with 9 bases between them. The CDR3 spans 13 residues. Germline values: CDR1 LNHNV, CDR2 YYDKDF (reference sequence). CDR3 protein: CATSTREAYEQYF. The CDR3 DNA sequence: TGTGCCACCAGCACCCGGGAAGCCTACGAGCAGTACTTC.